These T cell receptor beta chains were read from a single sample in a study of T-cell memory formation after mild COVID-19. TCRdb re-called the 5' RACE reads through MiXCR, storing one row per CDR3 protein. Of a few hundred thousand distinct CDR3 sequences in the sample, nearly 25% were seen once. Material for sequencing was PBMCs or a T cell subset sorted from them (not recorded which). All receptors come from an adult woman who had mild COVID-19 (a few samples of this study predate the infection). Cell type and time point are not known. CDR3s include the opening cysteine and the closing phenylalanine or tryptophan. The D gene is left open where the match is weak. Some rows have no size entry. The others give once, few or many, or a class for an expanded clone.

d_gene	abundance	j_gene	v_gene	CDR3nt	CDR3aa
-	-	TRBJ1-1	TRBV20-1	TGCAGTGCTAGAGATCTAACAGGGACTGAAGCTTTCTTT	CSARDLTGTEAFF
-	-	TRBJ1-1	TRBV6-1	TGTGCCAGCAGGGGGGGGGTAACAGGGAACACTGAAGCTTTCTTT	CASRGGVTGNTEAFF
-	-	TRBJ1-1	TRBV29-1	TGCAGTGGGGCGGGGCAGGCGAACACTGAAGCTTTCTTT	CSGAGQANTEAFF
TRBD2	few	TRBJ2-7	TRBV7-2	TGTGCCAGCAGCTCAGTAGCGGGAGGGGTGAGTAAGTACTTC	CASSSVAGGVSKYF
-	few	TRBJ2-5	TRBV18	TGTGCCAGCTCCTCGGTCCTGGGGATGCAAGAGACCCAGTACTTC	CASSSVLGMQETQYF
TRBD1	-	TRBJ2-1	TRBV6-1	TGTGCCAGCAGTGACGGAGGGACAGGGAACAATGAGCAGTTCTTC	CASSDGGTGNNEQFF
TRBD2	few	TRBJ2-7	TRBV25-1	TGTGCCAGCACCCAAGGGGCGGGAGCGCAGTACTTC	CASTQGAGAQYF
TRBD1	few	TRBJ2-1	TRBV27	TGTGCCAGCAGCCGAGACAGGGCTGGCAATGAGCAGTTCTTC	CASSRDRAGNEQFF
TRBD1	-	TRBJ2-5	TRBV5-6	TGTGCCAGCAGCCGGGACAGGGGAGGGGAAGAGACCCAGTACTTC	CASSRDRGGEETQYF
-	few	TRBJ2-4	TRBV5-6	TGTGCCAGCAGCTTGGACAGGGAGTCGGCCAAAAACATTCAGTACTTC	CASSLDRESAKNIQYF
-	few	TRBJ1-2	TRBV4-2	TGTGCCAGCAGCCAAGCCCTAGATCACTATGGCTACACCTTC	CASSQALDHYGYTF
-	-	TRBJ1-5	TRBV19	TGTGCCAGTAGTATAGGACACGGTGCGAGCAATCAGCCCCAGCATTTT	CASSIGHGASNQPQHF
TRBD1	-	TRBJ1-2	TRBV7-8	TGTGCCAGCAGCTTAAGTGGGACAGGGGGATTCTATGGCTACACCTTC	CASSLSGTGGFYGYTF
-	-	TRBJ1-1	TRBV18	TGTGCCAGCTCACCAGTTTTGGGGTTGGACACTGAAGCTTTCTTT	CASSPVLGLDTEAFF
-	-	TRBJ1-1	TRBV21-1	TGTGCCAGCAGCAAAGCCTCAGGGGATACTGAAGCTTTCTTT	CASSKASGDTEAFF
-	-	TRBJ2-7	TRBV13	TGTGCCAGCAGCTTAGAGGGGGGAGTGGGTACCGCCTACTACGAGCAGTACTTC	CASSLEGGVGTAYYEQYF
-	-	TRBJ2-3	TRBV30	TGTGCCTGGAGTGTACTGAAAGGAAATACGCAGTATTTT	CAWSVLKGNTQYF
-	few	TRBJ2-7	TRBV20-1	TGCAGTGCTAGAATCGTGGGAGAGCAGTACTTC	CSARIVGEQYF
-	many	TRBJ2-7	TRBV28	TGTGCCAGCACCCCGGACAGCTCCTACGAGCAGTACTTC	CASTPDSSYEQYF
-	-	TRBJ2-1	TRBV20-1	TGCAGTGCTAGAGTGTATTTGGCGGGCTCCTACAATGAGCAGTTCTTC	CSARVYLAGSYNEQFF
-	-	TRBJ1-2	TRBV7-9	TGTGCCAGCAGCTTCTCGTTTAGAGCTAACTATGGCTACACCTTC	CASSFSFRANYGYTF
-	few	TRBJ2-7	TRBV5-5	TGTGCCAGCAGCTGGGACTCGGGGGCCTACGAGCAGTACTTC	CASSWDSGAYEQYF
TRBD2	-	TRBJ2-3	TRBV7-2	TGTGCCAGCAGCTTAGATCCGGGAGGGCCCGGTGTAGATACGCAGTATTTT	CASSLDPGGPGVDTQYF
TRBD2	-	TRBJ2-2	TRBV7-2	TGTGCCAGCAGTCCCGGACTAGCGGGAGGGCCAAGAACCGGGGAGCTGTTTTTT	CASSPGLAGGPRTGELFF
TRBD1	few	TRBJ2-3	TRBV5-1	TGCGCCAGCAGCACTGGGACAGTTATCACAGATACGCAGTATTTT	CASSTGTVITDTQYF
TRBD2	few	TRBJ2-3	TRBV12-5	TGTGCTAGTGGTTTGCTAGCGGGGGGGCTAACAGATACGCAGTATTTT	CASGLLAGGLTDTQYF